This T cell receptor beta chain was documented in a study of cytomegalovirus exposure and HLA in healthy donors. With 60 Vbeta and 13 Jbeta primers, the PCR was carried out. Authors' processing steps: Later, some 75 million unique TCR beta chains were counted in an analysis, and roughly 11 million of them were shared. Profiled with immunoSEQ multiplex PCR; TCRdb holds only in-frame clones, not every one. The V and J calls and clone size are taken from that table; D and trimming were inferred from the DNA. The sample records about 95,000 clones, about 81% being singletons. Germline V gene sequence: CDR1 MNHEY, CDR2 SMNVEV (reference sequence). CDR3 length: 15 amino acids. V shed 2 bases and J shed 1 base, with 9 bases lying between them.

The rearrangement links TRBV27 to TRBJ1-3; no reliable D call. Sequencing was carried out using PBMCs. This receptor was taken from a woman between 35 and 50 years old in good health and CMV-seropositive. Written as DNA, the CDR3 is TGTGCCAGCAGTTTACGGGGTAATTCTGGAAACACCATATATTTT. As protein: CASSLRGNSGNTIYF.